The 31 T cell receptor beta chains below were found in one sample sequenced in a study of cytomegalovirus exposure and HLA in healthy donors. PCR was performed using 60 Vbeta and 13 Jbeta primers. The data were produced by immunoSEQ multiplex PCR, yet TCRdb's version contains in-frame clones alone and is incomplete. Among around 150,000 clones listed, roughly 85% were seen once. Material: PBMCs. The receptors shown here come from a man younger than 35 in good health and CMV-seropositive.

J is TRBJ2-7 and V is TRBV7-2; 8 nucleotides align to TRBD2. Germline CDR1 and CDR2: SGHTA and FQGNSA. The CDR3 covers 13 residues. With 5 bases clipped from V and 7 bases from J, the junction kept 7 bases outside the gene matches. The CDR3 reads CASSDGGAVEQYF. CDR3 sequence (DNA): TGTGCCAGCAGCGACGGGGGGGCAGTAGAGCAGTACTTC.

The rearrangement links TRBV10-1 to TRBJ1-4, with 9 bases aligning to TRBD1. Trimming took 4 bases from V and 4 from J; bases not matched to a gene: 4. Germline CDR1 reads WNHNN; CDR2 reads SYGVQD (reference sequence). The length of the CDR3 is 15 residues. The CDR3 nucleotides are TGCGCCAGCAGTGCCTGGGACAGGGTTAATGAAAAACTGTTTTTT. Residues: CASSAWDRVNEKLFF.

The J gene is TRBJ1-1, the V gene TRBV5-6; possibly TRBD1 for D (5 bases). Germline V gene sequence: CDR1 SGHDT, CDR2 YYEEEE. Trimming left V 3 bases short and J 6 bases short, with 18 bases between. The CDR3 extends over 15 amino acids. The CDR3 loop is CASSYDPQGGAEAFF. The CDR3 nucleotides are TGTGCCAGCAGCTACGACCCCCAGGGTGGAGCTGAAGCTTTCTTT.

This rearrangement joins TRBV9 to TRBJ1-1; 7 bases are a match to TRBD1. The V gene end was trimmed by 3 bases and the J gene end by 0 bases; junction bases not matched to a gene: 2. In germline, CDR1 is SGDLS, CDR2 YYNGEE. The CDR3 is 14 residues long. In nucleotides, the CDR3 is TGTGCCAGCAGCGCCGGGACAGTGAACACTGAAGCTTTCTTT. This gives the protein CASSAGTVNTEAFF. Based on the CDR3 plus reference TRBV9 and TRBJ1-1, the full variable domain is DSGVTQTPKHLITATGQRVTLRCSPRSGDLSVYWYQQSLDQGLQFLIQYYNGEERAKGNILERFSAQQFPDLHSELNLSSLELGDSALYFCASSAGTVNTEAFFGQGTRLTVV.

This chain uses TRBV4-3 with TRBJ1-2; D call uncertain. Between the trimmed V and J ends, which lost 0 bases and 8 bases, there was a span of 16 bases. Germline V lookup: CDR1 LGHNA, CDR2 YSLEER. The length of the CDR3 is 15 residues. The DNA of the CDR3 is TGCGCCAGCAGCCAAGATATGTACAGCACGGCGGGCTACACCTTC. The encoded protein is CASSQDMYSTAGYTF.

The chain carries TRBV28 and TRBJ2-3; D is uncertain. V was pared by 4 bases and J by 3 bases, with 2 bases between. Germline loops: CDR1 MDHEN, CDR2 SYDVKM. CDR3 length: 11 residues. CDR3 sequence reads: CASSSTDTQYF. In nucleotides, the CDR3 is TGTGCCAGCAGTTCAACAGATACGCAGTATTTT.

The chain recombines TRBV28 with TRBJ2-1; D is undetermined. Germline-derived CDR1 and CDR2 are MDHEN and SYDVKM. V was shortened by 1 base and J by 8 bases, with 12 bases between the two germline ends. The CDR3 covers 14 residues. The CDR3 spells CASSLSVQAHEQFF. The CDR3 DNA reads TGTGCCAGCAGTTTATCCGTCCAGGCCCATGAGCAGTTCTTC.

The J gene is TRBJ1-3, the V gene TRBV19, with D perhaps TRBD1 (6 bases). From germline, CDR1 is LNHDA and CDR2 SQIVND (reference sequence). Trimming pared 8 bases from V and 0 bases from J, leaving 11 bases between. There are 14 residues in the CDR3. The CDR3 DNA reads TGTGCCAGTCTAGGACAGACCTCTGGAAACACCATATATTTT. This translates into CASLGQTSGNTIYF. The full variable domain, in which reference TRBV19 and TRBJ1-3 provide the parts outside the CDR3, is DGGITQSPKYLFRKEGQNVTLSCEQNLNHDAMYWYRQDPGQGLRLIYYSQIVNDFQKGDIAEGYSVSREKKESFPLTVTSAQKNPTAFYLCASLGQTSGNTIYFGEGSWLTVV.

J is TRBJ2-2 and V is TRBV15, with a possible D match to TRBD1 (5 bases). This CDR3 is 17 amino acids long. Looked up from germline, CDR1 is LNHNV and CDR2 is YYDKDF (reference sequence). Deletions cut 1 base from V and 2 bases from J, with 14 bases between. CDR3 amino acids: CATSRGQGSANTGELFF. The DNA of the CDR3 is TGTGCCACCAGCAGAGGCCAGGGTTCGGCAAACACCGGGGAGCTGTTTTTT.

This clone showed up just a few times. CDR3 loop: CASSPSPTGTGELFF. DNA for the CDR3: TGTGCCAGCAGCCCCAGCCCCACGGGGACCGGGGAGCTGTTTTTT. The genes are TRBV9 and TRBJ2-2; weak D call: TRBD2 (5 bases). The CDR3 is made up of 15 amino acids. Germline V gene sequence: CDR1 SGDLS, CDR2 YYNGEE. V gave up 4 bases and J gave up 5 bases, with 15 bases separating them.

The chain carries TRBV14 and TRBJ2-2; a weak D match, TRBD1 (5 bases). Trimming took 2 bases from V and 4 from J, leaving 14 bases between them. Germline V gives CDR1 SGHDN, CDR2 FVKESK. This CDR3 region has 16 residues. CDR3 amino acids: CASSQTTARPTGELFF. The CDR3 DNA follows: TGTGCCAGCAGCCAAACGACAGCCCGACCCACCGGGGAGCTGTTTTTT. Full variable domain (outside the CDR3, taken from reference TRBV14 and TRBJ2-2): EAGVTQFPSHSVIEKGQTVTLRCDPISGHDNLYWYRRVMGKEIKFLLHFVKESKQDESGMPNNRFLAERTGGTYSTLKVQPAELEDSGVYFCASSQTTARPTGELFFGEGSRLTVL.

The rearrangement links TRBV7-3 to TRBJ2-1; 9 bases match TRBD2. The germline CDR1 and CDR2 sequences are SGHTA and FQGTGA. The CDR3 extends over 13 amino acids. The V gene end was trimmed by 5 bases and the J gene end by 11 bases; junction bases not matched to a gene: 7. The CDR3 here is CASSRGGEPKQFF. DNA of the CDR3: TGTGCCAGCAGCCGCGGGGGGGAACCAAAGCAGTTCTTC.

J is TRBJ2-7 and V is TRBV20-1; unclear D gene. This CDR3 has 11 residues. Trimming took 5 bases from V and 5 from J, leaving 10 bases between them. From germline, CDR1 is DFQATT and CDR2 SNEGSKA (reference sequence). The CDR3 DNA is TGCAGTGCTCCCCTCGGTCACGAGCAGTACTTC. Amino acids: CSAPLGHEQYF.

The V call is TRBV30, the J call TRBJ2-7, with 7 bases matching TRBD1. The junction had 6 bases not matched to a gene; V was cut back by 5 bases and J by 2 bases. Germline-derived CDR1 and CDR2 are GTSNPN and SVGIG (reference sequence). CDR3 size: 13 residues. The CDR3 is CAWPGQITYEQYF. DNA of the CDR3: TGTGCCTGGCCGGGACAGATCACCTACGAGCAGTACTTC.

Only one count was recorded for this clone. A read error may produce the germline difference seen at one junction end. The genes are TRBV4-2 and TRBJ2-6, with 10 positions matching TRBD1. Germline V gene sequence: CDR1 LGHNA, CDR2 YNFKEQ. The CDR3 covers 16 residues. CDR3 residues: CASSQTGGAGANGLTF. The CDR3 DNA follows: TGTGCCAGCAGCCAGACAGGGGGCGCTGGGGCCAACGGCCTGACTTTC.

This clone was observed a few times. The chain carries TRBV4-1 and TRBJ2-3; 12 bases are a match to TRBD1. V was pared by 4 bases and J by 5 bases, with 10 bases of the junction left unmatched. CDR1 and CDR2 (germline): MGHRA, YSYEKL. CDR3 length: 17 residues. CDR3 nucleotides: TGCGCCAGCAGCCTACAGGGACAGGGGGCGCTTGTAGATACGCAGTATTTT. It translates to CASSLQGQGALVDTQYF.

The chain uses TRBV2 and TRBJ1-5; 7 nucleotides agree with TRBD1. Trimming removed 8 bases from V and 4 bases from J; junction bases left unmatched: 5. CDR1 and CDR2 from the germline V gene are SNHLY and FYNNEI. The CDR3 has 13 amino acids. The CDR3 reads CASGGQPNQPQHF. The CDR3 bases are TGTGCCAGCGGGGGACAGCCAAATCAGCCCCAGCATTTT.

The gene calls are TRBV5-1 and TRBJ2-1; 12 nucleotides match TRBD2. The CDR3 has 19 amino acids. CDR1 and CDR2 from the germline V gene are SGHRS and YFSETQ. The trim removed 5 bases at V and 0 bases at J, leaving 12 bases unmatched. In nucleotides, the CDR3 is TGCGCCAGCAGAAACCCCGGGACTAGCGGGTTCGGCTCCTACAATGAGCAGTTCTTC. It yields the protein CASRNPGTSGFGSYNEQFF.

The chain couples TRBV25-1 to TRBJ2-2, with a possible D match to TRBD1 (5 bases). The CDR3 spans 14 residues. Looked up from germline, CDR1 is MGHDK and CDR2 is SYGVNS. V lost 4 bases and J lost 1, with 7 bases in between. CDR3 coding DNA: TGTGCCAGCAGTGCCAGGGTGAACACCGGGGAGCTGTTTTTT. Its translation: CASSARVNTGELFF.

The table lists this clone with a few counts. This chain links TRBV29-1 with TRBJ1-2, with D possibly matching TRBD1 (6 bases). The CDR3 loop spans 12 amino acids. With 5 bases removed from V and 7 bases from J, the gap between germline ends came to 14 bases. Germline values: CDR1 SQVTM, CDR2 ANQGSEA. The CDR3 loop is CSVRGQLGGYTF. CDR3 sequence (DNA): TGCAGCGTTAGAGGACAGCTAGGTGGCTACACCTTC.

The gene calls are TRBV7-9 and TRBJ2-7; D gene uncertain. Germline CDR1 is SEHNR and CDR2 is FQNEAQ (reference sequence). The CDR3 sequence is 13 residues long. V lost 5 bases and J lost 6, with 14 bases in between. Here the CDR3 reads CASSIDASSEQYF. For the CDR3, the DNA is TGTGCCAGCAGCATAGACGCGAGTAGCGAGCAGTACTTC.

The CDR3: CASSLLGTSEWGYNEQFF. CDR3 bases: TGTGCCAGCAGCCTACTTGGGACTAGCGAGTGGGGTTACAATGAGCAGTTCTTC. V is TRBV27 and J is TRBJ2-1; 10 bases agree with TRBD2. The CDR3 is made up of 18 amino acids. J was trimmed by 4 bases and V by 6 bases; bases with no gene match: 15. Germline V lookup: CDR1 MNHEY, CDR2 SMNVEV (reference sequence).

The chain carries TRBV7-9 and TRBJ2-7; TRBD1 matches at 10 bases. Germline V gene data show CDR1 as SEHNR and CDR2 as FQNEAQ (reference sequence). The CDR3 has 15 amino acids. The V and J ends lost 4 bases and 6 bases, in that order; junction bases with no gene match: 9. This CDR3 reads CASSSMGQGSREQYF. CDR3 sequence (DNA): TGTGCCAGCAGCTCAATGGGACAGGGGAGCCGCGAGCAGTACTTC.

This chain uses TRBV7-2 with TRBJ1-5, with 7 bases matching TRBD1. Trimming at V came to 5 bases and at J to 3 bases, leaving 10 bases not matched to a gene. The CDR3 runs to 16 residues. Germline V gives CDR1 SGHTA, CDR2 FQGNSA. The CDR3 DNA sequence: TGTGCCAGCAGCCGTACAGGGGCGAGCCTCAATCAGCCCCAGCATTTT. Its translation is CASSRTGASLNQPQHF.

This chain connects TRBV9 to TRBJ2-7; D is possibly TRBD1 (5 bases). The V gene lost 3 bases and the J gene lost 5 bases, with 15 bases spanning the gap. The length of the CDR3 is 14 residues. In germline, CDR1 is SGDLS, CDR2 YYNGEE. Here the CDR3 reads CASSEGLGFDEQYF. The DNA of the CDR3 is TGTGCCAGCAGCGAGGGGCTAGGATTCGACGAGCAGTACTTC. Using reference TRBV9 and TRBJ2-7 for the parts outside the CDR3, the full variable domain is DSGVTQTPKHLITATGQRVTLRCSPRSGDLSVYWYQQSLDQGLQFLIQYYNGEERAKGNILERFSAQQFPDLHSELNLSSLELGDSALYFCASSEGLGFDEQYFGPGTRLTVT.

This sequence joins TRBV5-1 and TRBJ2-1; 7 bases are shared with TRBD1. Germline CDR1 reads SGHRS; CDR2 reads YFSETQ. The CDR3 is 14 amino acids. V lost 5 bases and J lost 2; bases outside the gene matches: 4. The CDR3 region is CASRGGQTYNEQFF. CDR3 nucleotides: TGCGCCAGCAGAGGGGGCCAAACCTACAATGAGCAGTTCTTC.

The chain links TRBV25-1 to TRBJ1-2; 7 nucleotides agree with TRBD1. The CDR3 runs 17 residues. Germline lookup yields CDR1 MGHDK and CDR2 SYGVNS. V lost 1 base, J lost 4 bases, and 12 bases stayed unmatched. CDR3 residues: CASSESYRGANGYGYTF. The CDR3 nucleotides read TGTGCCAGCAGTGAATCGTACAGGGGAGCAAATGGCTATGGCTACACCTTC.

The chain combines TRBV9 with TRBJ1-4, with a weak D call TRBD1 (5 bases). This CDR3 region has 15 residues. Germline values: CDR1 SGDLS, CDR2 YYNGEE. Trimming removed 0 bases at V and 3 bases at J, with 9 bases between. The CDR3, as DNA: TGTGCCAGCAGCGTAGAGGCAGGGTCTAATGAAAAACTGTTTTTT. Its translation: CASSVEAGSNEKLFF. The variable domain in full, with the rest retrieved from reference TRBV9 and TRBJ1-4, is DSGVTQTPKHLITATGQRVTLRCSPRSGDLSVYWYQQSLDQGLQFLIQYYNGEERAKGNILERFSAQQFPDLHSELNLSSLELGDSALYFCASSVEAGSNEKLFFGSGTQLSVL.

CDR3 DNA: TGTGCCAGCAAAGGGACAGGGTTTGGCGAGCAGTACTTC. Encoded protein: CASKGTGFGEQYF. This rearrangement joins TRBV6-6 to TRBJ2-7, with 9 bases that match TRBD1. V shed 7 bases, J shed 6 bases, and the junction held 7 bases outside the gene matches. This CDR3 region has 13 residues. Germline loops: CDR1 MNHNY, CDR2 SVGAGI (reference sequence).

This clone appeared a single time. The chain carries TRBV9 and TRBJ2-5, with D possibly TRBD2 on 6 matching bases. V was trimmed by 4 bases and J by 5 bases, leaving 18 bases between them. CDR1 and CDR2 (germline): SGDLS, YYNGEE. The CDR3 is 15 residues long. CDR3 DNA: TGTGCCAGCAGCCAACTCGCGGGGCTTGGGGAGACCCAGTACTTC. Its protein product is CASSQLAGLGETQYF.

The chain has TRBV18 and TRBJ2-7; 11 bases line up with TRBD1. With 4 bases clipped from V and 4 bases from J, the junction kept 6 bases outside the gene matches. This CDR3 comprises 15 residues. Germline CDR1 KGHSH, CDR2 LQKENI. The CDR3 is CASSRGTGGSYEQYF. The CDR3 nucleotides read TGTGCCAGCTCACGAGGGACAGGGGGTAGTTACGAGCAGTACTTC.